What follows is one TCR beta chain and its context. In TCRdb, the 5' RACE reads were re-called with MiXCR into one record per CDR3 protein. The sample carries under 200,000 distinct CDR3 sequences, 9.8% recorded once. This sample is part of a study of CD8 T cells in ankylosing spondylitis. The CDR3 loop spans 14 amino acids. V was clipped by 5 bases and J by 9 bases, with 17 bases between them. Germline-derived CDR1 and CDR2 are SGHVS and FNYEAQ. V gene TRBV7-6 combines with J gene TRBJ2-4; tentatively, D is TRBD2 (5 bases). Sequencing used blood, either unsorted or a sorted T cell fraction (not recorded which). The sequence derives from a female donor with ankylosing spondylitis or in good health (not recorded which). This CDR3 is CASSPGSAVGIQYF. The CDR3 region has the DNA TGTGCCAGCAGCCCCGGGTCAGCGGTAGGCATTCAGTACTTC.